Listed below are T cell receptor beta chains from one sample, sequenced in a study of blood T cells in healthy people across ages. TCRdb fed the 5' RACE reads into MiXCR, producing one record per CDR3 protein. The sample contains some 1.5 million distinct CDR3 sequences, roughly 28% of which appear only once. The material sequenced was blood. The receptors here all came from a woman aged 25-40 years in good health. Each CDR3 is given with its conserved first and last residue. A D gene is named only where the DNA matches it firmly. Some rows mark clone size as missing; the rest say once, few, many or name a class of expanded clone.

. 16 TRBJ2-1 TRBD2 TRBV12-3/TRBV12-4 TGTGCCAGCAGTTTGGCCTACAGGACTAGCCGGGATGAGCAGTTCTTC CASSLAYRTSRDEQFF
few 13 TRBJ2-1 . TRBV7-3 TGTGCCAGCAGTCTGGGGACTTTAGATGAGCAGTTCTTC CASSLGTLDEQFF
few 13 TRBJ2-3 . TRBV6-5 TGTGCCAGCAGACAGCCAGCCACAGATACGCAGTATTTT CASRQPATDTQYF
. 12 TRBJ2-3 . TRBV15 TGTGCCACCAGCAGACGGGAAGATACGCAGTATTTT CATSRREDTQYF
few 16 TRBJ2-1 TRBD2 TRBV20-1 TGCAGTGCTAGAGATCCTTCGACTAGCGGGAGGAATGAGCAGTTCTTC CSARDPSTSGRNEQFF
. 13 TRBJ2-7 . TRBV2 TGTGCCAGCAGTGAAGCGGGGCCCTACGAGCAGTACTTC CASSEAGPYEQYF
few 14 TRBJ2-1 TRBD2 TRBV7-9 TGTGCCAGCAAGGCGGGAGAACCCTACAATGAGCAGTTCTTC CASKAGEPYNEQFF
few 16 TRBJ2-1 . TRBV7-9 TGTGCCAGCAGGGAAATCCAGGGGTCGTCCTACAATGAGCAGTTCTTC CASREIQGSSYNEQFF
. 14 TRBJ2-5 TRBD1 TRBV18 TGTGCCAGCTCACCAAAGGGGGCACAAGAGACCCCGTACTTC CASSPKGAQETPYF
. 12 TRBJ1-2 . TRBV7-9 TGTGCCAGCAGTTACAACAGGCATAGCTACACCTTC CASSYNRHSYTF
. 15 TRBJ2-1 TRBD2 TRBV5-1 TGCGCCAGCAGCTTGGAGACTAGCGGGGGGCGTGTGCTGTTCTTC CASSLETSGGRVLFF
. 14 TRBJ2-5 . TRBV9 TGTGCCAGCAGCGCCCTGGACATACAAGAGACCCAGTACTTC CASSALDIQETQYF
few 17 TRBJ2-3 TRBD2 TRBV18 TGTGCCAGCTCACCAGGACTAGCGGGGGGGCCACCAGATACGCAGTATTTT CASSPGLAGGPPDTQYF
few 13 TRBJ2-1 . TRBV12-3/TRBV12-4 TGTGCCAGCAGCCTTATAGTAAGGGGGAAGCAGTTCTTC CASSLIVRGKQFF
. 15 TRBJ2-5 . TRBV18 TGTGCCAGCTCACAACGAGACGTGTTCCAAGGGACCCAGTACTTC CASSQRDVFQGTQYF
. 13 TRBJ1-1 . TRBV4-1 TGCGCCAGCAGCCAAGATGAAAGCACTGAAGCTTTCTTT CASSQDESTEAFF
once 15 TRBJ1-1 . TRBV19 TGTGCCAGTAGTAAGTCGGACGACATGAACACTGAAGCTTTCTTT CASSKSDDMNTEAFF
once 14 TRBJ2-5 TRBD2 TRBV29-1 TGCAGCGTCGAGGGACTAGCGGGGCGAGAGACCCAGTACTTC CSVEGLAGRETQYF
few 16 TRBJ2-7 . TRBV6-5 TGTGCCAGCACCGAGATAGGGGGGGGCAACCGAGAAGAGCAGTACTTC CASTEIGGGNREEQYF
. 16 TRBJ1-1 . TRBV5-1 TGCGCCAGCAGCTTGGTTAGCCGTCTTCTGAACACTGAAGTTTTCTTT CASSLVSRLLNTEVFF
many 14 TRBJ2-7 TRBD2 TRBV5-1 TGCGCCAGCAGCCCGTATGGCGGGGGCTACGAGCAGTACTTC CASSPYGGGYEQYF
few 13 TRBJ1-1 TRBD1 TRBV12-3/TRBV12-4 TGTGCCAGCAGTTACCGGGACAGGGAAGAAGCTTTCTTT CASSYRDREEAFF
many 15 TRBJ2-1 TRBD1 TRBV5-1 TGCGCCAGCAGCCGCGGGGACAGGGACTTTAATGAGCAGTTCTTC CASSRGDRDFNEQFF
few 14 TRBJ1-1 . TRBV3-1 TGTGCCAGCAGCCAACTGGACAGGAACACTGAAGCTTTCTTT CASSQLDRNTEAFF
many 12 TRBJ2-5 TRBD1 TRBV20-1 TGCAGCGCCAGGGACAGGGAAGAGACCCAGTACTTC CSARDREETQYF
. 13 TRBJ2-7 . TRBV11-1 TGTGCCAGCAGTATGGCCCAAGTCTACGAGCAGTACTTC CASSMAQVYEQYF
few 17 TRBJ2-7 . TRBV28 TGTGCCAGCAGTGCCAGCCCCCGGACACCCGTTAGGGACGAGCAGTACTTC CASSASPRTPVRDEQYF
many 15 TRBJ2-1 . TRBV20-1 TGCAGTGCTGACGCCGCGACTACCCCCTTCAATGAGCAGTTCTTC CSADAATTPFNEQFF
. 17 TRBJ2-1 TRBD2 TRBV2 TGTGCCAGCAGTGAAGAGGGCCTAGCGGGGAGACACAATGAGCAGTTCTTC CASSEEGLAGRHNEQFF
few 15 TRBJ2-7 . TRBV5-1 TGCGCCAGCAGGTCTGGCCGGGACAAACTATACGAGCAGTACTTC CASRSGRDKLYEQYF
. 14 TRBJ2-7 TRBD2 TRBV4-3 TGCGCCAGCAGCCATCGGCGGGAGGCCTACGAGCAGTACTTC CASSHRREAYEQYF
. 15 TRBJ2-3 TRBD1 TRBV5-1 TGCGCCAGCAGCTCGGGACAGAAGTACACAGATACGCAGTATTTT CASSSGQKYTDTQYF
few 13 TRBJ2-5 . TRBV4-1 TGCGCCAGCAGCCAGGGAATTCAAGAGACCCAGTACTTC CASSQGIQETQYF
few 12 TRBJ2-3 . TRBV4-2 TGTGCCAGCAGCCAAGAACTTACGACGTTGTATTTT CASSQELTTLYF
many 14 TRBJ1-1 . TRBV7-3 TGTGCCAGCAGCCCCGGAGGAGTGAACACTGAAGCTTTCTTT CASSPGGVNTEAFF
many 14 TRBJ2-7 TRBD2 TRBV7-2 TGTGCCAGCAGCTTGTTGGCGGGAGACTACGAGCAGTACTTC CASSLLAGDYEQYF
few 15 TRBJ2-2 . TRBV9 TGTGCCAGCAGCCCCCGGGCCACGAACACCGGGGAGCTGTTTTTT CASSPRATNTGELFF
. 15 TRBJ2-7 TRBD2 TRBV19 TGTGCCGGTAGTGACGGGACTAGCGGTTACAATGAGCAGTACTTC CAGSDGTSGYNEQYF
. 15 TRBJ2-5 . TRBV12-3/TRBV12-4 TGTGCCAGCAGTTTCTTAATCAGCGGCAAAGAGACCCAGTACTTC CASSFLISGKETQYF
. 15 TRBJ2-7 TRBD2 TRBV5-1 TGCGCCAGCAAGAAATTAGCGGGGAGCTCCTACGAGCAGTACTTC CASKKLAGSSYEQYF
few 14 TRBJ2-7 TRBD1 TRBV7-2 TGTGCCAGCAGCTCTAACAGGGGGCTGGGGGAGCAGTACTTC CASSSNRGLGEQYF